Sequencing of this TCR beta chain was carried out in a study of blood T cell repertoires in COVID-19. Germline V gives CDR1 SQVTM, CDR2 ANQGSEA. V dropped 4 bases and J dropped 3; count of bases not matched to a gene: 5. CDR3 length equals 13 residues. Sequencing was performed with immunoSEQ multiplex PCR; in TCRdb, only in-frame clones are kept and a portion is missing. The top ten hold approximately 3% of the sample, which has approximately 500,000 clones, approximately 83% seen once. This clone has just one count. The rearrangement joins TRBV29-1 to TRBJ1-1; 7 positions agree with TRBD1. The sample consisted of peripheral blood. This TCR was recovered from a human donor in a cohort sampled during active COVID-19. The CDR3 spells CSVAGTADTEAFF. For the CDR3, the DNA is TGCAGCGTTGCCGGGACAGCGGACACTGAAGCTTTCTTT.